The entry below gives a single T cell receptor beta chain sequence along with its context. These data come from a study of blood T cell repertoires in COVID-19. The CDR3 loop spans 12 amino acids. The V gene lost 2 bases and the J gene lost 5 bases, with 6 bases spanning the gap. Germline V gene data show CDR1 as MNHNS and CDR2 as SASEGT. Per the original methods: Reference gene primer amplification gave nucleated cell count estimates. Libraries were prepared by immunoSEQ multiplex PCR; TCRdb keeps only in-frame clonotypes and omits some of them. The V and J calls and clone size come from that table; D and trimming were worked out from the DNA. The sample consists of about 150,000 clones, approximately 81% of them appearing once.

Sequencing used peripheral blood. The V call is TRBV6-1, the J call TRBJ1-2; no firm D call. This TCR came from a man younger than 35 with active or convalescent COVID-19. CDR3 sequence (DNA): TGTGCCAGCAGTGAACGAGCTTATGGCTACACCTTC. As protein: CASSERAYGYTF.